This TCR beta chain was found in a study of blood T cell repertoires in COVID-19. Germline lookup yields CDR1 MNHEY and CDR2 SVGAGI. There are 14 residues in the CDR3. V lost 2 bases and J 5 bases, leaving 10 bases between the germline ends. This clone has only one observation. Using immunoSEQ multiplex PCR, the repertoire was profiled, and TCRdb retains in-frame clones only, with some absent. The table shows 100,000 or so clones, with about 91% occurring only once. The sample was peripheral blood. This receptor was taken from a man aged 45-60 years with acute or convalescent COVID-19. The V call is TRBV6-5, the J call TRBJ2-1, with D possibly matching TRBD2 (6 bases). CDR3 nucleotides: TGTGCCAGCAGTTACGGACTACTAAACAATGAGCAGTTCTTC. Amino acids: CASSYGLLNNEQFF.